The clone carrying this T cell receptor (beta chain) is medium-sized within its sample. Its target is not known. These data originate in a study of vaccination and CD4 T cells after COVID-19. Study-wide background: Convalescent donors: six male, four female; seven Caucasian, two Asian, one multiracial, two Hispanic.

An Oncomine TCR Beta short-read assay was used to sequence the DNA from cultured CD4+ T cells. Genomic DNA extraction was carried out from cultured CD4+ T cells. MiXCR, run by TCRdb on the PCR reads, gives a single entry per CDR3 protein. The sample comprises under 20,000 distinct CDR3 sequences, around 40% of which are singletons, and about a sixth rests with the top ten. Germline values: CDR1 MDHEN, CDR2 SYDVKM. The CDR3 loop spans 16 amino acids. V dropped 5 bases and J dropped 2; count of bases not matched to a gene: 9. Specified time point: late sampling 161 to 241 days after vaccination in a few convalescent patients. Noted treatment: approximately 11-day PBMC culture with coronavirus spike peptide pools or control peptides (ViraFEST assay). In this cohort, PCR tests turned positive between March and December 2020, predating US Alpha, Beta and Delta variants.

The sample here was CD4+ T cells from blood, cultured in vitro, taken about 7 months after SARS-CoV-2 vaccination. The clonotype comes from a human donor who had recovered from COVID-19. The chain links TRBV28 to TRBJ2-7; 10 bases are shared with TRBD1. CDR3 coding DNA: TGTGCCAGCAGTATTTTACCGGGACAGGGGACCTACGAGCAGTACTTC. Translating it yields CASSILPGQGTYEQYF.